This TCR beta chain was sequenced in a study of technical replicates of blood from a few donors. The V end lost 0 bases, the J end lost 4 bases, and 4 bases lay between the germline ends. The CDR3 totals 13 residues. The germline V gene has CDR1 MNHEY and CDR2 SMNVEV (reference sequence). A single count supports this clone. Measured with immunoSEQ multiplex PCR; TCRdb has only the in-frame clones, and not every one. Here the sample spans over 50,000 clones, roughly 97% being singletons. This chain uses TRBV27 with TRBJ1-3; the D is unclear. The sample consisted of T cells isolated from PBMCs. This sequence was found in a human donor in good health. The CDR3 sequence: CASSLSFGNTIYF. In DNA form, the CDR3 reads TGTGCCAGCAGTTTATCCTTCGGAAACACCATATATTTT.